These T cell receptor beta chains were read from a single sample in a study of blood T cell repertoires in COVID-19. Data came from immunoSEQ multiplex PCR; TCRdb stores just in-frame clones and leaves some out. The profile shows about 24,000 clones, over 55% of them singletons. Input material: peripheral blood. Receptors originate from a woman aged 80 or older with acute or convalescent COVID-19. The conserved cysteine and the conserved F or W are not part of the CDR3 here. Clone size appears in some rows only: once, few, many, or a class for an expanded clone.

j_gene	v_gene	abundance	CDR3aa
TRBJ2-3	TRBV6-5	NA	ASSQGQGSTDTQY
TRBJ2-5	TRBV7-9	NA	ASSLVTSGKETQY
TRBJ1-1	TRBV12-3/TRBV12-4	few	ASSLDQGAPAF
TRBJ2-1	TRBV9	NA	ASSGGSGYTYNEQF
TRBJ1-1	TRBV5-4	NA	ASRDGVRNEAF
TRBJ1-6	TRBV28	NA	ANGQGNSPLH
TRBJ2-7	TRBV2	few	ASRSDRGYEQY
TRBJ2-7	TRBV29-1	few	SVWSAGGLGYEQY
TRBJ1-3	TRBV5-1	few	ASSLRDTGHTIY
TRBJ2-3	TRBV10-1	NA	ASKRRLAGHSTDTQY
TRBJ2-7	TRBV10-2	few	ASSDPPGGGTYEQY